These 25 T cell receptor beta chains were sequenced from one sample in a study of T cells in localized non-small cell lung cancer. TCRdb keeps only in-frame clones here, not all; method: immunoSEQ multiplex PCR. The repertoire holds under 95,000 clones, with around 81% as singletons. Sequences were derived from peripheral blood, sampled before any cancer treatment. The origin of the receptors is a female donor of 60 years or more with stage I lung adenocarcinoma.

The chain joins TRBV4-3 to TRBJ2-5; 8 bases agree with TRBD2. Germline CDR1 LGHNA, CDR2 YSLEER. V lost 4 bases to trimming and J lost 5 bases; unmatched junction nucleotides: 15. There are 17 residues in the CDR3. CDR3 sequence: CASSPSGPGGHGETQYF. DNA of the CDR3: TGCGCCAGCAGCCCCTCGGGGCCGGGGGGGCATGGTGAGACCCAGTACTTC.

The CDR3 region is CASTTTTGGNEKLFF. The CDR3 region has the DNA TGTGCCAGCACAACCACGACAGGGGGTAATGAAAAACTGTTTTTT. V is TRBV4-2 and J is TRBJ1-4; 9 bases align to TRBD1. V dropped 7 bases and J dropped 4; count of bases not matched to a gene: 7. The CDR3 covers 15 residues. Germline lookup yields CDR1 LGHNA and CDR2 YNFKEQ.

This CDR3 reads CASSYGHAGGNEQFF. CDR3 in DNA: TGTGCCAGCAGTTACGGGCACGCGGGGGGGAATGAGCAGTTCTTC. The chain links TRBV6-5 to TRBJ2-1, with 9 bases fitting TRBD2. V was clipped by 2 bases and J by 7 bases; unmatched bases: 6. Per the germline V gene, CDR1 is MNHEY and CDR2 is SVGAGI. The CDR3 runs 15 residues.

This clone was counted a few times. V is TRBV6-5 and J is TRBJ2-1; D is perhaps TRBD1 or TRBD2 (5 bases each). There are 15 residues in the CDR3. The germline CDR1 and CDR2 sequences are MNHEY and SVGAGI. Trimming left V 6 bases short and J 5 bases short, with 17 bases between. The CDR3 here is CASSRLLMGHNEQFF. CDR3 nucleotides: TGTGCCAGCAGCCGACTACTCATGGGACACAATGAGCAGTTCTTC.

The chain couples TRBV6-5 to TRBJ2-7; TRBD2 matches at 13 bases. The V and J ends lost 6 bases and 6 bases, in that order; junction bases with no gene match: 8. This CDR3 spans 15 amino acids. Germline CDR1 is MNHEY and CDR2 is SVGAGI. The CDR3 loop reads CASRSRTSGRGEQYF. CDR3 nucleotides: TGTGCCAGCAGATCGAGGACTAGCGGGAGAGGCGAGCAGTACTTC.

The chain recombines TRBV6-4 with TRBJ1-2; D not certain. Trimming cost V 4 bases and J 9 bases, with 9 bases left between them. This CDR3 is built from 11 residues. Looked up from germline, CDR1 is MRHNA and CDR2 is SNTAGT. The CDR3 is CASSGMGSYTF. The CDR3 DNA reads TGTGCCAGCAGTGGCATGGGCAGCTACACCTTC.

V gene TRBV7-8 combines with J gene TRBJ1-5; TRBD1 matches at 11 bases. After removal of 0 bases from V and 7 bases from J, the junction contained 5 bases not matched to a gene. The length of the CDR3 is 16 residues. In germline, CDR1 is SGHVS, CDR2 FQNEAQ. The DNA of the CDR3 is TGTGCCAGCAGCTTAGCGGGACAGGGGGTTGCCCAGCCCCAGCATTTT. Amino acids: CASSLAGQGVAQPQHF.

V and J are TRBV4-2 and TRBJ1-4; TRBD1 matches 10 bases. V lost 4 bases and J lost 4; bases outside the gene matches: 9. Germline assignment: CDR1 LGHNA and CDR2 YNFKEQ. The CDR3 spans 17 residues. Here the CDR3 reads CASSRPGQGQGNEKLFF. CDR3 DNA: TGTGCCAGCAGCCGACCGGGACAGGGGCAGGGTAATGAAAAACTGTTTTTT.

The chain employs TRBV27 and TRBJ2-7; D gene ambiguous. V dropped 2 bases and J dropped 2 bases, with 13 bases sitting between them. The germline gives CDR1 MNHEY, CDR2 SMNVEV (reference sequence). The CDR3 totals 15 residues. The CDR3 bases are TGTGCCAGCAGTTTACCAAGGGAAAGGACCTACGAGCAGTACTTC. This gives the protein CASSLPRERTYEQYF.

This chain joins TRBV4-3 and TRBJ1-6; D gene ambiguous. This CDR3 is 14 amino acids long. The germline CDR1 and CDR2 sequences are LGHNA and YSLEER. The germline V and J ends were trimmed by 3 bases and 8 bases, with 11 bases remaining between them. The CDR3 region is CASSQSHSDSPLHF. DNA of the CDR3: TGCGCCAGCAGCCAGAGCCACTCGGATTCACCCCTCCACTTT.

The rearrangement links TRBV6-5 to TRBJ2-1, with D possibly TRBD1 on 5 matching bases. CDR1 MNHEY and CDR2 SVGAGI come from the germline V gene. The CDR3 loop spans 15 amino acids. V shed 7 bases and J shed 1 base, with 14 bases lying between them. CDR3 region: CASNRLQGSYNEQFF. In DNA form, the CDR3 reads TGTGCCAGCAACAGGCTCCAGGGTTCCTACAATGAGCAGTTCTTC.

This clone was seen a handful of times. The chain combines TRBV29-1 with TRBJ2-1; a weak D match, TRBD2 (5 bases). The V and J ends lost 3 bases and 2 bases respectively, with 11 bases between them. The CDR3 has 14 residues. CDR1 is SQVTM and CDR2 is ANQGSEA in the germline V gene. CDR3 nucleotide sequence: TGCAGCGTTGACGTGGCGGGTACCTACAATGAGCAGTTCTTC. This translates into CSVDVAGTYNEQFF.

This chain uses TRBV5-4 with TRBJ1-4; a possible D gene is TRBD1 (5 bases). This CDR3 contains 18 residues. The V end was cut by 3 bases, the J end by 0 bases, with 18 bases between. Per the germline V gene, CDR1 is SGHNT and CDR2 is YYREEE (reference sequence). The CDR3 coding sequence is TGTGCCAGCAGCTCCCGGCGACAGCCGAGTGCAACTAATGAAAAACTGTTTTTT. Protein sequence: CASSSRRQPSATNEKLFF.

CDR3 in amino acids: CASSQALALGIRTDTQYF. For the CDR3, the DNA is TGTGCCAGCAGCCAAGCACTAGCGTTGGGTATACGAACAGATACGCAGTATTTT. The rearrangement uses TRBV4-2 and TRBJ2-3; TRBD2 aligns across 7 bases. V lost 1 base, J lost 3 bases, and 13 bases stayed unmatched. CDR1 is LGHNA, CDR2 YNFKEQ, per germline. The CDR3 covers 18 residues.

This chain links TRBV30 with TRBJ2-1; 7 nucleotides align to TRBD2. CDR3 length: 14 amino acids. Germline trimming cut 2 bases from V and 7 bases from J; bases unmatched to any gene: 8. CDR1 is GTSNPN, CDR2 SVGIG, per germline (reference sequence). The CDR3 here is CAWSFGGSTNEQFF. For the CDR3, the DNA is TGTGCCTGGAGTTTTGGCGGGAGTACAAATGAGCAGTTCTTC.

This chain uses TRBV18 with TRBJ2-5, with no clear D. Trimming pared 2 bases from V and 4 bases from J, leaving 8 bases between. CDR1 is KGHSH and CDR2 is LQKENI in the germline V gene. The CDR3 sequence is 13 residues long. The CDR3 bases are TGTGCCAGCTCACCAATCCGCGGAGAGACCCAGTACTTC. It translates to CASSPIRGETQYF. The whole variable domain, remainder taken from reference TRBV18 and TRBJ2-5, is NAGVMQNPRHLVRRRGQEARLRCSPMKGHSHVYWYRQLPEEGLKFMVYLQKENIIDESGMPKERFSAEFPKEGPSILRIQQVVRGDSAAYFCASSPIRGETQYFGPGTRLLVL.

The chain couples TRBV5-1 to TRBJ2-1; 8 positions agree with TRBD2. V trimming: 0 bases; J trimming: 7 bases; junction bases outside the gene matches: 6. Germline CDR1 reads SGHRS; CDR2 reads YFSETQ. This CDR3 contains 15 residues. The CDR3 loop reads CASSLEAGEWNEQFF. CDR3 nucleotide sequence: TGCGCCAGCAGCTTGGAAGCGGGAGAATGGAATGAGCAGTTCTTC.

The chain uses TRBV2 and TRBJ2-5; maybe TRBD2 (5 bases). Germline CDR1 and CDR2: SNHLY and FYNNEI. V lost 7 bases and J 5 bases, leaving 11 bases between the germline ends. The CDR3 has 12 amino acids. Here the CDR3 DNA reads TGTGCCAGCACCCCGGAGGTGGAGACCCAGTACTTC. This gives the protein CASTPEVETQYF.

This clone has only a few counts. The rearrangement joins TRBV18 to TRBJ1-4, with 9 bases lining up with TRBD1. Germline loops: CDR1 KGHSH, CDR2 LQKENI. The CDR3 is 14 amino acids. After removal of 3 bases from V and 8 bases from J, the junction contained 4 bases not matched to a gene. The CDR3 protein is CASSPFDRGEKLFF. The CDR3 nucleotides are TGTGCCAGCTCACCCTTCGACAGGGGGGAAAAACTGTTTTTT. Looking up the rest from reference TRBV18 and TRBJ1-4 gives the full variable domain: NAGVMQNPRHLVRRRGQEARLRCSPMKGHSHVYWYRQLPEEGLKFMVYLQKENIIDESGMPKERFSAEFPKEGPSILRIQQVVRGDSAAYFCASSPFDRGEKLFFGSGTQLSVL.

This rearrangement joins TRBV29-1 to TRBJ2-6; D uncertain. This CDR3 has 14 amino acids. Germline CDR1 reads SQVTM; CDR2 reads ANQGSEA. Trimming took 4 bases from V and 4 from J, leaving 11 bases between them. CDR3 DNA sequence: TGCAGCGTTGGGAAGCGAAGGGGGGCCAACGTCCTGACTTTC. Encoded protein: CSVGKRRGANVLTF.

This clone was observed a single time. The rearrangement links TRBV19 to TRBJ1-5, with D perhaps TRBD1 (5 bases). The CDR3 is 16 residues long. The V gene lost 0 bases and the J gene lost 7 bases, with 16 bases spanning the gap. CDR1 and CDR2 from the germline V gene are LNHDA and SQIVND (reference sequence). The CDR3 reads CASSIDFSGGDQPQHF. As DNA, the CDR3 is TGTGCCAGTAGTATAGATTTCTCCGGGGGGGACCAGCCCCAGCATTTT. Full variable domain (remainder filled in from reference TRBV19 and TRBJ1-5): DGGITQSPKYLFRKEGQNVTLSCEQNLNHDAMYWYRQDPGQGLRLIYYSQIVNDFQKGDIAEGYSVSREKKESFPLTVTSAQKNPTAFYLCASSIDFSGGDQPQHFGDGTRLSIL.

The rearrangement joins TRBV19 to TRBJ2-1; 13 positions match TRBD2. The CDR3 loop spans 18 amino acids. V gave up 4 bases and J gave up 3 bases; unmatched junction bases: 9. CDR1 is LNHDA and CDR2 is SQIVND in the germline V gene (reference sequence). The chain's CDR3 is CASSKEGLAGRGYNEQFF. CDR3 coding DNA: TGTGCCAGTAGTAAAGAGGGACTAGCGGGAAGAGGCTACAATGAGCAGTTCTTC.

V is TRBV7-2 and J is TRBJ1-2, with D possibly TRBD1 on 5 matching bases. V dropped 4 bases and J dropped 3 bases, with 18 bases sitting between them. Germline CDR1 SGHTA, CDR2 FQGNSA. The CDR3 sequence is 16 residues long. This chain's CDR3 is CASSSRWGRLDYGYTF. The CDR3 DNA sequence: TGTGCCAGCAGCTCACGCTGGGGACGGTTAGACTATGGCTACACCTTC.

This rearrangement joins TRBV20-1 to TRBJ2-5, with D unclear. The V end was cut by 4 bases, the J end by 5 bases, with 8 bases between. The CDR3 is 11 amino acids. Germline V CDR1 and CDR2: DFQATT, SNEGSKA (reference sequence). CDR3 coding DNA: TGCAGTGCTAACCTGGCGGAGACCCAGTACTTC. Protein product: CSANLAETQYF.

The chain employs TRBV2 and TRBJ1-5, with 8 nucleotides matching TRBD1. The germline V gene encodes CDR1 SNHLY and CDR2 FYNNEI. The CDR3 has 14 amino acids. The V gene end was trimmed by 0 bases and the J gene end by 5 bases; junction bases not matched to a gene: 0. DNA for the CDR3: TGTGCCAGCAGTGAAGCCAGGGGGCATCAGCCCCAGCATTTT. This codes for CASSEARGHQPQHF.